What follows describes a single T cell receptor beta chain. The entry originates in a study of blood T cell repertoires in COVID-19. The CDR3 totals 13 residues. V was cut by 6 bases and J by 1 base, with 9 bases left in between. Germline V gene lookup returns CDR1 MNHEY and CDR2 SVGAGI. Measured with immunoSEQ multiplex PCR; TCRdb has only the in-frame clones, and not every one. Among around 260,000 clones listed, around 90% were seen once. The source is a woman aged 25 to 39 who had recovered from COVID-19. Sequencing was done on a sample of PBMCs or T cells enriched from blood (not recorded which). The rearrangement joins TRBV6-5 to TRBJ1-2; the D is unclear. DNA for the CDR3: TGTGCCAGCAGCGTCGAGGTTAACTATGGCTACACCTTC. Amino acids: CASSVEVNYGYTF.